Shown below are 29 T cell receptor beta chains from a single sample sequenced in a study of radiotherapy plus CTLA-4 blockade in lung cancer. Measured with immunoSEQ multiplex PCR; TCRdb has only the in-frame clones, and not every one. The sample lists 130,000 or so clones, 70% to 90% occurring once. The material was peripheral blood, obtained from a patient treated with radiotherapy plus ipilimumab. These TCRs come from a human donor with non-small cell lung cancer that progressed on radiotherapy plus ipilimumab.

The rearrangement links TRBV12-2 to TRBJ2-7; the table's D call of TRBD1 was not tested on the DNA. TRBV12-2 is described as a pseudogene. The CDR3 has 17 residues. The CDR3 spells CASRLIGPQGDHYEQYF. DNA of the CDR3: TGTGCAAGTCGCTTAATCGGCCCACAGGGGGACCACTACGAGCAGTACTTC.

V usage is TRBV19 and J usage is TRBJ1-4; 8 bases align to TRBD1. The CDR3 is 16 amino acids. The J segment lost 5 bases and the V segment lost 3 bases, leaving 8 bases of the junction unmatched. In germline, CDR1 is LNHDA, CDR2 SQIVND (reference sequence). In DNA, the CDR3 is TGTGCCAGTAGTATTGGCGGGGGACAGGTGAATGAAAAACTGTTTTTT. Translated: CASSIGGGQVNEKLFF.

The chain couples TRBV27 to TRBJ2-2; TRBD1 aligns across 9 bases. The CDR3 covers 20 residues. The J segment lost 3 bases and the V segment lost 7 bases, leaving 21 bases of the junction unmatched. CDR1 is MNHEY, CDR2 SMNVEV, per germline (reference sequence). The CDR3 protein is CASTRTGTGLSKFDTGELFF. CDR3 bases: TGTGCCAGCACCCGCACCGGGACAGGGTTGTCCAAATTCGACACCGGGGAGCTGTTTTTT.

This sequence joins TRBV28 and TRBJ1-5; no firm D call. Germline lookup yields CDR1 MDHEN and CDR2 SYDVKM. The length of the CDR3 is 14 residues. Trimming took off 5 bases at V and 6 bases at J, with 14 bases between the two ends. As DNA, the CDR3 is TGTGCCAGCAGTCTCGGAGGAGGGAGTCAGCCCCAGCATTTT. This gives the protein CASSLGGGSQPQHF.

The V and J genes are TRBV29-1 and TRBJ2-5, with D tentatively TRBD2 (6 bases). V lost 2 bases to trimming and J lost 5 bases, with 18 bases between them. This CDR3 is 15 amino acids long. Germline CDR1 is SQVTM and CDR2 is ANQGSEA. Written as DNA, the CDR3 is TGCAGCGTTGAACAGCGGGTCCATTCCCGGGAGACCCAGTACTTC. The encoded protein is CSVEQRVHSRETQYF.

This rearrangement joins TRBV5-1 to TRBJ2-2; D is unclear. The CDR3 runs 15 residues. V was trimmed by 0 bases and J by 2 bases, leaving 8 bases between them. CDR1 is SGHRS, CDR2 YFSETQ, per germline. CDR3 nucleotides: TGCGCCAGCAGCTTGGTAGCCAAAAACACCGGGGAGCTGTTTTTT. This encodes CASSLVAKNTGELFF.

This chain connects TRBV5-1 to TRBJ2-1; D may be TRBD2 (5 bases). Germline CDR1 and CDR2: SGHRS and YFSETQ. Deletions cut 2 bases from V and 5 bases from J, with 8 bases between. The CDR3 is 13 amino acids. CDR3 DNA sequence: TGCGCCAGCAGCTTTACTAGAAACAATGAGCAGTTCTTC. This encodes CASSFTRNNEQFF. The whole variable domain, filled in from reference TRBV5-1 and TRBJ2-1, reads KAGVTQTPRYLIKTRGQQVTLSCSPISGHRSVSWYQQTPGQGLQFLFEYFSETQRNKGNFPGRFSGRQFSNSRSEMNVSTLELGDSALYLCASSFTRNNEQFFGPGTRLTVL.

V is TRBV20-1 and J is TRBJ2-7, with D maybe TRBD2 (5 bases). CDR1 and CDR2 from the germline V gene are DFQATT and SNEGSKA (reference sequence). The length of the CDR3 is 11 residues. V lost 5 bases to trimming and J lost 4 bases, with 9 bases between them. The CDR3 nucleotides read TGCAGTGCTCGGACTCTTTACGAGCAGTACTTC. It specifies CSARTLYEQYF.

The V and J genes are TRBV10-3 and TRBJ1-1, with D possibly matching TRBD1 (6 bases). Germline V gene lookup returns CDR1 ENHRY and CDR2 SYGVKD. Trimming shortened V by 6 bases and J by 1 base, and 12 bases separated the two germline ends. CDR3 length equals 14 residues. CDR3 protein: CAIRDGTSNTEAFF. The CDR3, as DNA: TGTGCCATCAGAGACGGGACATCGAACACTGAAGCTTTCTTT.

The V gene is TRBV18, the J gene TRBJ1-5; 8 bases agree with TRBD1. With 5 bases clipped from V and 5 bases from J, the junction kept 14 bases outside the gene matches. The CDR3 has 17 amino acids. Germline CDR1 and CDR2: KGHSH and LQKENI. The CDR3 nucleotides are TGTGCCAGCTCAAGGAGCCAGGGGGCGGGGACGGATCAGCCCCAGCATTTT. Amino acid sequence: CASSRSQGAGTDQPQHF. Full variable domain (rest looked up from reference TRBV18 and TRBJ1-5): NAGVMQNPRHLVRRRGQEARLRCSPMKGHSHVYWYRQLPEEGLKFMVYLQKENIIDESGMPKERFSAEFPKEGPSILRIQQVVRGDSAAYFCASSRSQGAGTDQPQHFGDGTRLSIL.

This chain joins TRBV9 and TRBJ2-6, with no clear D. The CDR3 loop spans 15 amino acids. Germline loops: CDR1 SGDLS, CDR2 YYNGEE. Trimming cost V 3 bases and J 4 bases, with 11 bases left between them. The CDR3 sequence is CASSALGYGANVLTF. CDR3 sequence (DNA): TGTGCCAGCAGCGCCCTGGGGTACGGGGCCAACGTCCTGACTTTC.

The J gene is TRBJ2-7, the V gene TRBV10-1; D unresolved. Germline V gives CDR1 WNHNN, CDR2 SYGVQD (reference sequence). This CDR3 is built from 14 residues. Trimming took 0 bases from V and 2 from J, leaving 8 bases between them. CDR3 nucleotide sequence: TGCGCCAGCAGTGAGTCGACTCCTCCCTACGAGCAGTACTTC. Translating it yields CASSESTPPYEQYF.

The V and J genes are TRBV29-1 and TRBJ2-1; unclear D gene. The ends were cut back, 6 bases at V and 5 bases at J, with 8 bases in the middle. CDR1 SQVTM and CDR2 ANQGSEA come from the germline V gene. This CDR3 contains 11 residues. Here the CDR3 reads CSVAMDNEQFF. CDR3 bases: TGCAGCGTGGCTATGGACAATGAGCAGTTCTTC.

This clone was picked up a small number of times. The chain recombines TRBV6-6 with TRBJ1-1; D unresolved. The CDR3 contains 11 residues. V was shortened by 6 bases and J by 1 base, with 3 bases between the two germline ends. Germline loops: CDR1 MNHNY, CDR2 SVGAGI (reference sequence). CDR3 in amino acids: CASSWNTEAFF. The CDR3 nucleotides read TGTGCCAGCAGCTGGAACACTGAAGCTTTCTTT.

J is TRBJ2-7 and V is TRBV6-1, with TRBD2 matching 9 bases. V shed 3 bases, J shed 1 base, and the junction held 7 bases outside the gene matches. Germline CDR1 reads MNHNS; CDR2 reads SASEGT. The CDR3 runs to 16 residues. The CDR3: CASSDPPGLASYEQYF. CDR3 sequence (DNA): TGTGCCAGCAGTGACCCACCGGGACTAGCATCCTACGAGCAGTACTTC.

This clone was detected only a few times. The rearrangement links TRBV6-6 to TRBJ2-7, with D unresolved. Germline lookup yields CDR1 MNHNY and CDR2 SVGAGI (reference sequence). The CDR3 covers 11 residues. The V end lost 6 bases, the J end lost 3 bases, and 6 bases lay between the germline ends. This CDR3 is CASRVSYEQYF. As DNA, the CDR3 is TGTGCCAGCAGGGTCAGCTACGAGCAGTACTTC.

CDR3 sequence (DNA): TGTGCCAGCTCACCCCAAGGGCCCCAGCATTTT. Residues: CASSPQGPQHF. The rearrangement joins TRBV18 to TRBJ1-5; D unclear. The CDR3 loop spans 11 amino acids. The germline CDR1 and CDR2 sequences are KGHSH and LQKENI. V gave up 3 bases and J gave up 9 bases, with 6 bases separating them.

The chain recombines TRBV6-5 with TRBJ2-2, with D perhaps matching TRBD1 (5 bases). The germline V gene has CDR1 MNHEY and CDR2 SVGAGI. Trimming cost V 1 base and J 4 bases, with 10 bases left between them. The CDR3 has 15 residues. The CDR3 region is CASSYWAGPTGELFF. The CDR3 nucleotides are TGTGCCAGCAGTTACTGGGCAGGGCCCACCGGGGAGCTGTTTTTT.

The genes are TRBV19 and TRBJ2-2; TRBD1 matches 7 bases. Germline lookup yields CDR1 LNHDA and CDR2 SQIVND (reference sequence). V was pared by 8 bases and J by 0 bases, with 3 bases of the junction left unmatched. CDR3 length: 14 amino acids. The CDR3 DNA follows: TGTGCCAGTCACAGGGGCGCGAACACCGGGGAGCTGTTTTTT. Residues: CASHRGANTGELFF.

The chain joins TRBV20-1 to TRBJ2-1, with D uncertain. CDR3 size: 11 residues. Germline V CDR1 and CDR2: DFQATT, SNEGSKA (reference sequence). V was clipped by 4 bases and J by 10 bases, with 11 bases between them. CDR3 protein: CSATLVMEQFF. The CDR3 nucleotides read TGCAGTGCTACCCTGGTTATGGAGCAGTTCTTC.

The chain recombines TRBV15 with TRBJ1-5; D is perhaps TRBD1 (5 bases). CDR1 is LNHNV and CDR2 is YYDKDF in the germline V gene (reference sequence). This CDR3 has 17 residues. V was cut by 5 bases and J by 1 base, with 18 bases left in between. CDR3 in DNA: TGTGCCACCAGCCGACCGGCTTGGGGGATGAGCAATCAGCCCCAGCATTTT. Its protein product is CATSRPAWGMSNQPQHF.

The rearrangement links TRBV7-9 to TRBJ1-1, with TRBD1 matching 7 bases. This CDR3 has 14 residues. V dropped 5 bases and J dropped 3; count of bases not matched to a gene: 6. The V gene's germline CDR1 is SEHNR and CDR2 FQNEAQ (reference sequence). The chain's CDR3 is CASSTGQAHTEAFF. CDR3 DNA sequence: TGTGCCAGCAGCACCGGACAGGCCCACACTGAAGCTTTCTTT.

The chain joins TRBV28 to TRBJ1-4; no clear D gene. V was trimmed by 7 bases and J by 5 bases, leaving 14 bases between them. The CDR3 consists of 14 residues. In germline, CDR1 is MDHEN, CDR2 SYDVKM. The CDR3 DNA reads TGTGCCAGCATGGTCGGGGTCCGGAATGAAAAACTGTTTTTT. It specifies CASMVGVRNEKLFF. Full variable domain (rest looked up from reference TRBV28 and TRBJ1-4): DVKVTQSSRYLVKRTGEKVFLECVQDMDHENMFWYRQDPGLGLRLIYFSYDVKMKEKGDIPEGYSVSREKKERFSLILESASTNQTSMYLCASMVGVRNEKLFFGSGTQLSVL.

J is TRBJ2-1 and V is TRBV7-9; no reliable D call. CDR3 length: 12 amino acids. Germline CDR1 and CDR2: SEHNR and FQNEAQ (reference sequence). V gave up 5 bases and J gave up 7 bases, with 9 bases separating them. The CDR3 region is CASSPRSNEQFF. CDR3 nucleotides: TGTGCCAGCAGCCCCAGGTCTAATGAGCAGTTCTTC. The full variable domain, rest sourced from reference TRBV7-9 and TRBJ2-1, is DTGVSQNPRHKITKRGQNVTFRCDPISEHNRLYWYRQTLGQGPEFLTYFQNEAQLEKSRLLSDRFSAERPKGSFSTLEIQRTEQGDSAMYLCASSPRSNEQFFGPGTRLTVL.

This chain connects TRBV5-1 to TRBJ2-1, with D maybe TRBD2 (5 bases). CDR3 length equals 15 residues. Trimming took off 0 bases at V and 3 bases at J, with 10 bases between the two ends. The germline CDR1 and CDR2 sequences are SGHRS and YFSETQ. Here the CDR3 DNA reads TGCGCCAGCAGCTTGGCCGGAGGTGGCTACAATGAGCAGTTCTTC. Protein product: CASSLAGGGYNEQFF.

The V gene is TRBV5-1, the J gene TRBJ1-1; D is ambiguous. Per germline, CDR1 SGHRS and CDR2 YFSETQ. This CDR3 region has 14 residues. V lost 1 base and J 0 bases, leaving 7 bases between the germline ends. Here the CDR3 reads CASSLTAMNTEAFF. CDR3 nucleotides: TGCGCCAGCAGCTTGACAGCTATGAACACTGAAGCTTTCTTT.

V gene TRBV21-1 combines with J gene TRBJ2-7; the table's TRBD1 call for D was not verified on the DNA. TRBV21-1 is flagged as a pseudogene. The CDR3 contains 16 residues. CDR3 protein: CASSKREGQGVQGQYF. The CDR3 DNA reads as TGTGCCAGCAGCAAAAGGGAGGGACAGGGGGTCCAGGGGCAGTACTTC.

The V call is TRBV5-1, the J call TRBJ2-6, with TRBD1 as a possible D gene (5 bases). Trimming took 4 bases from V and 3 from J, leaving 8 bases between them. Per germline, CDR1 SGHRS and CDR2 YFSETQ. The CDR3 sequence is 14 residues long. The CDR3 loop is CASSLRVGANVLTF. The CDR3 DNA follows: TGCGCCAGCAGCCTCAGGGTTGGGGCCAACGTCCTGACTTTC.

Of note for this clone: At one of its ends the junction is not consistent with the germline gene, which may arise from a read error. The chain recombines TRBV6-1 with TRBJ1-5; 8 bases map to TRBD1. This CDR3 region has 11 residues. Germline assignment: CDR1 MNHNS and CDR2 SASEGT. CDR3 in DNA: TGTGCCAGCAGTGATGATTGGGACAGGAGTTTT. Its protein product is CASSDDWDRSF.